This T cell receptor beta chain originates from a study of tumor and adjacent non-tumor tissue in lung cancer (dated by TCRdb to the late 2010s). Context from the whole study: By cancer type, the cohort comprised 11 to 12 adenocarcinoma patients, 2 squamous cell carcinoma patients and 1 small cell lung cancer patient. For each patient, one tumor sample and one normal lung sample were taken, giving around 31 paired specimens that underwent TCRbeta CDR3 sequencing. Ages among the roughly 15 patients ranged from roughly 31 to 85 years, there were roughly 10 men and 5 women, and disease was at TNM stage I to III. The study compared bulk TCRbeta repertoires from lung tumor tissue and matched distant non-tumor lung tissue of more than 12 lung cancer patients. A total of about 130 million productive TCRbeta reads were generated by sequencing, corresponding to an average of around 4 million reads per sample.

Inclusive of both ends, the CDR3 amounts to 11 amino acids. Only the CDR3 part of the read is kept: 33 bases, read in frame from the first base. V was cut back by 5 bases and J by 7 bases, leaving a gap of 8 bases between them. The library was prepared using multiplex PCR. Instrument on record: Illumina HiSeq 2500. TCRbeta libraries were constructed through three rounds of nested PCR with primers (Table S4) according to protocols modified from ARM-PCR. Before sequencing, PCR products in the 200-500 bp range were cut out of the gel and cleaned up using the QIAquick gel extraction kit. Regarding the original processing steps: Reads were cleaned with Trimmomatic, merged with FLASH into complete CDR3 sequences, and assigned to V(D)J germline segments with MiTCR. VDJtools was used to compute clonal diversity as the inverse Simpson's index. In-frame sequences without a premature stop codon were defined as productive reads. Using fastp trimming at Q25 and MiXCR clonotype assembly, TCRdb reanalyzed the public sequencing data and kept in-frame beta chains. Here each entry gathers all rows of one CDR3 protein and keeps the most common genes and DNA. None of the V and J calls come from the authors' own analysis; TCRdb made them. Present in this sample are fewer than 85,000 distinct CDR3 sequences, 75% to 90% of which were seen just once. 13% of the sample is taken by the ten largest.

Study-wide conclusions, independent of this receptor: Significantly higher TCR diversity (inverse Simpson) was observed in tumor tissue than in normal lung tissue (431.37 vs 166.20, P = 0.0075, Mann-Whitney U test). The cohort had only 15 or so patients, and the authors noted that larger samples and more detailed clinical data are needed. Because peripheral blood was not sequenced, the blood TCRbeta repertoires of the lung cancer patients in the study went unexamined. The top 100 clones accounted for a significantly larger cumulative portion of the repertoire in normal lung than in tumor tissue. Younger patients had significantly higher TCR diversity, and higher tumor TCR diversity was associated with shorter overall and disease-free survival. The sequencing platform is not named in the methods, and unique molecular identifiers are not mentioned.

Note on this clonotype: The specificity of this receptor is unknown. Here the CDR3 omits its conserved ending phenylalanine or tryptophan, so a read error is the likely source.

RNA was extracted from bulk unsorted tissue and checked for quality with a NanoDrop ND-1000 and an Agilent 2100. All donors had newly diagnosed lung cancer, had not received prior chemotherapy, and were admitted for thoracic surgery in China between August and November 2014. The study excluded patients who had received radiotherapy or chemotherapy before or who had another cancer at the same time. Surgical tissue pieces of 1-2 cm3 were preserved in RNAlater solution and were kept at -80 degrees C until use. The chain joins TRBV12-3 or TRBV12-4 to TRBJ1-2; the D gene cannot be named for sure. Specimen: lung tumor tissue. The receptor was isolated from a woman aged 50 to 65 with non-small cell lung cancer. The encoded CDR3 is CASSIGSGYTL. The DNA sequence is TGTGCCAGCAGTATAGGTTCTGGCTACACCTTA.